This TCR beta chain was captured by sequencing in a study of neoadjuvant anti-PD-1 for oral cavity cancer. Documented time point: after neoadjuvant nivolumab, at surgical resection. Some clones are missing from TCRdb's copy, which holds only in-frame ones; the method was immunoSEQ multiplex PCR. The top ten hold under 50% of the sample, which has roughly 20,000 clones, roughly 45% seen once. This clone was seen many times. Germline CDR1 reads PRHDT; CDR2 reads FYEKMQ (reference sequence). With V trimmed by 5 bases and J by 0 bases, 8 bases remained unmatched. The CDR3 is 16 residues long. Specimen: tumor tissue, collected after nivolumab (anti-PD-1) treatment. The sequence derives from a person aged 40 to 85 with oral cavity squamous cell carcinoma. This chain connects TRBV13 to TRBJ1-1, with TRBD1 identical over 8 bases. CDR3 coding DNA: TGTGCCAGCAGCCCCGGACAGGGCGACATGAACACTGAAGCTTTCTTT. As protein: CASSPGQGDMNTEAFF.